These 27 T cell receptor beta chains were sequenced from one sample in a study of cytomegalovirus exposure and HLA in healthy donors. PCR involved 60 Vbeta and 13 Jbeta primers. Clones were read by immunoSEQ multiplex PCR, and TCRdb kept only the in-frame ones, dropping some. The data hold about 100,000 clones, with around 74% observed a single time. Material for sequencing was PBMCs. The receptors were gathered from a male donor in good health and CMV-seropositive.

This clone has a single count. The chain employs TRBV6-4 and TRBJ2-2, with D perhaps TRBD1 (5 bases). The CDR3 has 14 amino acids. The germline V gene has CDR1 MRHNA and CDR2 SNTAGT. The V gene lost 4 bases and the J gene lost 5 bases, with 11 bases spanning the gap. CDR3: CASSAAPGTGELFF. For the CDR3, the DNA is TGTGCCAGCAGTGCAGCACCAGGGACCGGGGAGCTGTTTTTT.

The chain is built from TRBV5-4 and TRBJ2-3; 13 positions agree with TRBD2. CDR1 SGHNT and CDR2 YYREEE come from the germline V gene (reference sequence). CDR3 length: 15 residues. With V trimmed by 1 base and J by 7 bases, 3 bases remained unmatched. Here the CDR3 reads CASSLTSGGANTQYF. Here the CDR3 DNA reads TGTGCCAGCAGCTTGACTAGCGGGGGGGCGAATACGCAGTATTTT.

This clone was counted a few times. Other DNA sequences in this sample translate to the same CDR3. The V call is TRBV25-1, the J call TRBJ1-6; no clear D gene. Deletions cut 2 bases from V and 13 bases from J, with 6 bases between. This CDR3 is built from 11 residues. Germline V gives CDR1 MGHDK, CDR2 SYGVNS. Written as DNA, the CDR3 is TGTGCCAGCAGTGAACTGGGCCCCCTCCACTTT. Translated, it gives CASSELGPLHF. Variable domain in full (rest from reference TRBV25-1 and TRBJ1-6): EADIYQTPRYLVIGTGKKITLECSQTMGHDKMYWYQQDPGMELHLIHYSYGVNSTEKGDLSSESTVSRIRTEHFPLTLESARPSHTSQYLCASSELGPLHFGNGTRLTVT.

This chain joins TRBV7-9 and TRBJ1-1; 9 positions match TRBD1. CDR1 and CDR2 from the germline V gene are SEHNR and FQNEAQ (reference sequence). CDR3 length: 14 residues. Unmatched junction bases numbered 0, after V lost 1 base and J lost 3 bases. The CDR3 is CASSLDRGHTEAFF. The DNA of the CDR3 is TGTGCCAGCAGCTTAGACAGGGGGCACACTGAAGCTTTCTTT.

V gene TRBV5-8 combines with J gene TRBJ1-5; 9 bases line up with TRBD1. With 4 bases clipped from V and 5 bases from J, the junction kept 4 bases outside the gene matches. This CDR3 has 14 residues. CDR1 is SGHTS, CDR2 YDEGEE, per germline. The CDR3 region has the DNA TGTGCCAGCAGCCACCGGACAGGGGATCAGCCCCAGCATTTT. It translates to CASSHRTGDQPQHF. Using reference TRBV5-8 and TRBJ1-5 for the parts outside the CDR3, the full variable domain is EAGVTQSPTHLIKTRGQQATLRCSPISGHTSVYWYQQALGLGLQFLLWYDEGEERNRGNFPPRFSGRQFPNYSSELNVNALELEDSALYLCASSHRTGDQPQHFGDGTRLSIL.

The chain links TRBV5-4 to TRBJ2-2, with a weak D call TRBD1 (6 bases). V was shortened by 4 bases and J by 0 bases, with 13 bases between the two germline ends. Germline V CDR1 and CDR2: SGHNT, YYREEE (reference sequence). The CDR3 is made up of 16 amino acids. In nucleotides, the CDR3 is TGTGCCAGCAGCGTCAGGGGTATATCGAACACCGGGGAGCTGTTTTTT. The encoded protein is CASSVRGISNTGELFF.

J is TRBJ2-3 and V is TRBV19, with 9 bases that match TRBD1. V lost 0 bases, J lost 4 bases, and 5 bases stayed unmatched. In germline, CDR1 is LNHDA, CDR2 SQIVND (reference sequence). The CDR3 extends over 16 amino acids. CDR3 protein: CASSIERDRDSDTQYF. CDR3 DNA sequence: TGTGCCAGTAGTATAGAACGGGACAGGGATTCAGATACGCAGTATTTT.

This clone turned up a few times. The CDR3 coding sequence is TGTGCCAGCAGTGAAACTAGCGGGGGCTCCTACGAGCAGTACTTC. Its translation is CASSETSGGSYEQYF. The rearrangement links TRBV6-1 to TRBJ2-7; 11 nucleotides agree with TRBD2. Per the germline V gene, CDR1 is MNHNS and CDR2 is SASEGT. J gave up 0 bases and V 2 bases, and 0 bases lay outside the gene matches. The CDR3 contains 15 residues.

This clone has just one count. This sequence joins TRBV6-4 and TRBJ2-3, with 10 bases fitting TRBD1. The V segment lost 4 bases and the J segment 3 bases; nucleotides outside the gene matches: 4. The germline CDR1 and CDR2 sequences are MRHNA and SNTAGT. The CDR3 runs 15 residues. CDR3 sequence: CASSGLDRGTDTQYF. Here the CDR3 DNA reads TGTGCCAGCAGTGGACTGGACAGGGGGACAGATACGCAGTATTTT.

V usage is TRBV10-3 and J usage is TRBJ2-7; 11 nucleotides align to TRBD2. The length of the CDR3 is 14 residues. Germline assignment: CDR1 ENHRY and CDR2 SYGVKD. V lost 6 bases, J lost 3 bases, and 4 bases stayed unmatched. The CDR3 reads CAISFGTSGYEQYF. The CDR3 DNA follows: TGTGCCATCAGCTTCGGGACTAGCGGCTACGAGCAGTACTTC.

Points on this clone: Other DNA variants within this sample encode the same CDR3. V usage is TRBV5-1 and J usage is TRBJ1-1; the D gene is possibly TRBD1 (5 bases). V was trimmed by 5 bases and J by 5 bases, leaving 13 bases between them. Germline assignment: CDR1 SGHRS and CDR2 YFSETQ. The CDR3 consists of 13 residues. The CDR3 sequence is CASSFTGGTEAFF. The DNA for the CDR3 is TGCGCCAGCAGTTTCACCGGGGGTACTGAAGCTTTCTTT.

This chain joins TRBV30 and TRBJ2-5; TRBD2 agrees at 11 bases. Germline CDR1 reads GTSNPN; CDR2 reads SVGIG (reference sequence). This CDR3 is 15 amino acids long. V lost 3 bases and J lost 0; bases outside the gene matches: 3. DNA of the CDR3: TGTGCCTGGAGCGGACTAGCGGGCCACCAAGAGACCCAGTACTTC. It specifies CAWSGLAGHQETQYF.

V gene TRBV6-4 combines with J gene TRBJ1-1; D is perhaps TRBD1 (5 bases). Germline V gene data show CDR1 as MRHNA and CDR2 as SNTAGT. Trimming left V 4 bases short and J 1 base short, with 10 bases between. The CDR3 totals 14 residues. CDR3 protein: CASSGGGENTEAFF. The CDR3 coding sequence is TGTGCCAGCAGTGGGGGGGGTGAGAACACTGAAGCTTTCTTT.

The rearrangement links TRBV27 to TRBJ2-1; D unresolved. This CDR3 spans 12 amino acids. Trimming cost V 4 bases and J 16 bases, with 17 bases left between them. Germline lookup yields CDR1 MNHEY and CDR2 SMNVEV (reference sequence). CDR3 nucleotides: TGTGCCAGCAGTTCCACTGGTCCCCTTCAATTCTTC. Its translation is CASSSTGPLQFF.

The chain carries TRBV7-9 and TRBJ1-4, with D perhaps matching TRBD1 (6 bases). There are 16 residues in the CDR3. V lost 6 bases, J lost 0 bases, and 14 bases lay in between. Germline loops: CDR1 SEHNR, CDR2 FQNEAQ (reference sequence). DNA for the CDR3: TGTGCCAGCAGTTCAGACAGGCCAGCAACTAATGAAAAACTGTTTTTT. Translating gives CASSSDRPATNEKLFF.

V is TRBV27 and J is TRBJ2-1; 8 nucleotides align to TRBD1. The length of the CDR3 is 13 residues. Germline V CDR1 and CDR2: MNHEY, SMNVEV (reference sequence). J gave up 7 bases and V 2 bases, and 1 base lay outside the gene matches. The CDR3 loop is CASSLDRGNEQFF. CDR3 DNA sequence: TGTGCCAGCAGTTTAGACAGGGGAAATGAGCAGTTCTTC.

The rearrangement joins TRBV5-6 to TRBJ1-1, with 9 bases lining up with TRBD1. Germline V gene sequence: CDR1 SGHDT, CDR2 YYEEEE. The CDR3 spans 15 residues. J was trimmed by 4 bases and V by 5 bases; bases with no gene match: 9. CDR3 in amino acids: CASSSPGQGGTEAFF. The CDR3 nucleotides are TGTGCCAGCAGTAGCCCGGGACAGGGTGGCACTGAAGCTTTCTTT.

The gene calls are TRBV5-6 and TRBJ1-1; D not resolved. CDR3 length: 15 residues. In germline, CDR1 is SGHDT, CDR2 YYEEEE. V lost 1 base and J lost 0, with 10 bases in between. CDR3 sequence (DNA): TGTGCCAGCAGCTTGTACGGACTGATGAACACTGAAGCTTTCTTT. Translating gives CASSLYGLMNTEAFF. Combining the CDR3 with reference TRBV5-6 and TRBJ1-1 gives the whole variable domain DAGVTQSPTHLIKTRGQQVTLRCSPKSGHDTVSWYQQALGQGPQFIFQYYEEEERQRGNFPDRFSGHQFPNYSSELNVNALLLGDSALYLCASSLYGLMNTEAFFGQGTRLTVV.

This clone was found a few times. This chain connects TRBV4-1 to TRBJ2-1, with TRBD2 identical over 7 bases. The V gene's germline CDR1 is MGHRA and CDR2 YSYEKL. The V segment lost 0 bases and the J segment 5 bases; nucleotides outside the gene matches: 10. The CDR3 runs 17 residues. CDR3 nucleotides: TGCGCCAGCAGCCAAGACCTGGTATCGGGGGGAAACAATGAGCAGTTCTTC. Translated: CASSQDLVSGGNNEQFF.

CDR3 amino acids: CASSLSAGQNTEAFF. The CDR3 coding sequence is TGTGCCAGCAGTTTATCGGCAGGGCAGAACACTGAAGCTTTCTTT. This chain uses TRBV28 with TRBJ1-1; D may be TRBD1 (5 bases). Germline V gene data show CDR1 as MDHEN and CDR2 as SYDVKM. The CDR3 is 15 amino acids. Trimming took 1 base from V and 1 from J, leaving 10 bases between them. Using reference TRBV28 and TRBJ1-1 for the parts outside the CDR3, the full variable domain is DVKVTQSSRYLVKRTGEKVFLECVQDMDHENMFWYRQDPGLGLRLIYFSYDVKMKEKGDIPEGYSVSREKKERFSLILESASTNQTSMYLCASSLSAGQNTEAFFGQGTRLTVV.

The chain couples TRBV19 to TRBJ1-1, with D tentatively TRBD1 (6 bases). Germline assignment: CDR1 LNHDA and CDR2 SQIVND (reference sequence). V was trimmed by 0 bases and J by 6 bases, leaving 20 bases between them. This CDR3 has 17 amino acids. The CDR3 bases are TGTGCCAGTAGTATAGATCCTACAGGGAGAAGCGGGGCTGAAGCTTTCTTT. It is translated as CASSIDPTGRSGAEAFF.

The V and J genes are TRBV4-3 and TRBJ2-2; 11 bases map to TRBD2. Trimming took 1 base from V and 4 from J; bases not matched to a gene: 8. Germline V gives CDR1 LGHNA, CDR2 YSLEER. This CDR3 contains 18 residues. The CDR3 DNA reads TGCGCCAGCAGCCAAGTAAATGTAGCGGGGGGGCCCACCGGGGAGCTGTTTTTT. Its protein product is CASSQVNVAGGPTGELFF.

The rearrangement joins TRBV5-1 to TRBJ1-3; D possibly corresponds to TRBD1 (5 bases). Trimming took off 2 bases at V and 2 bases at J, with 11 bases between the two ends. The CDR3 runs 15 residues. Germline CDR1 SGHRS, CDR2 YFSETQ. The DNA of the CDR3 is TGCGCCAGCAGCTTAGATTCAGGGCCTGGAAACACCATATATTTT. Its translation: CASSLDSGPGNTIYF.

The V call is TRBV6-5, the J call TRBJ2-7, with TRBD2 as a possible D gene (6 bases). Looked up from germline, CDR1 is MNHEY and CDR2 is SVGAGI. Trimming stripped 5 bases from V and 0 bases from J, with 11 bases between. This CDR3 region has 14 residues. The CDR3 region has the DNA TGTGCCAGCAGTCCCCCCGGGAGCTCCTACGAGCAGTACTTC. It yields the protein CASSPPGSSYEQYF.

The CDR3 DNA reads as TGTGCCAGCAGGACAGGGGGCTCTGGGGCCAACGTCCTGACTTTC. Translated, it gives CASRTGGSGANVLTF. The gene calls are TRBV6-5 and TRBJ2-6; TRBD1 agrees at 9 bases. V lost 6 bases and J lost 0; bases outside the gene matches: 0. Germline V gene lookup returns CDR1 MNHEY and CDR2 SVGAGI. This CDR3 spans 15 amino acids.

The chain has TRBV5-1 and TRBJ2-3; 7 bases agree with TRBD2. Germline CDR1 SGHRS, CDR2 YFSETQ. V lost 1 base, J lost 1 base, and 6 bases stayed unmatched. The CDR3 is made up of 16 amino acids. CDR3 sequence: CASSLSRSGGTDTQYF. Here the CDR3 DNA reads TGCGCCAGCAGCTTGTCACGCAGCGGGGGCACAGATACGCAGTATTTT.

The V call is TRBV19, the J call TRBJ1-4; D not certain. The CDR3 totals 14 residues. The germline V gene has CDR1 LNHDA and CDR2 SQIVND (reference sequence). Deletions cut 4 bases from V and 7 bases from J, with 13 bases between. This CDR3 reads CASSKDGRSEKLFF. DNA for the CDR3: TGTGCCAGTAGTAAGGACGGGAGGAGTGAAAAACTGTTTTTT.